Listed here are 18 T cell receptor beta chains from one sample, sequenced in a study of regulatory T cells in long-lasting Graves disease. Time point in this sample: persistent/refractory GD, antithyroid drugs over 5 years with positive TRAb. The TCR library was made from RNA extracted from PBMCs. Library construction for TCR beta used iRepertoire HTBI primers and Arm-PCR of CDR3 regions. TCRdb used MiXCR to reprocess the multiplex PCR reads, holding one entry per CDR3 protein. The profile shows some 420,000 distinct CDR3 sequences, roughly 22% of them singletons. This sample comprised peripheral blood mononuclear cells (PBMCs), obtained when the disease was refractory, from a patient treated with antithyroid drugs. The receptors shown here come from a female donor with Graves disease.

CDR3 bases: TGCGCCAGCAGCTTGGAATCGTTAGGCGGGGAGCTGTTTTTT. It encodes CASSLESLGGELFF. The rearrangement joins TRBV5-1 to TRBJ2-2, with D unclear. Looked up from germline, CDR1 is SGHRS and CDR2 is YFSETQ. Trimming removed 0 bases at V and 7 bases at J, with 10 bases between. The CDR3 totals 14 residues.

This clonotype came up a few times. CDR3 sequence (DNA): TGTGCCAGCAGGTTCTCTCTCGTAAATGAGCAGTTCTTC. Translation gives CASRFSLVNEQFF. The chain combines TRBV6-1 with TRBJ2-1; no clear D gene. This CDR3 has 13 amino acids. Germline V gene lookup returns CDR1 MNHNS and CDR2 SASEGT. The ends were cut back, 6 bases at V and 7 bases at J, with 13 bases in the middle.

Many counts were recorded for this clonotype. The V call is TRBV28, the J call TRBJ1-1, with D hard to call. This CDR3 has 12 amino acids. Germline CDR1 is MDHEN and CDR2 is SYDVKM. V was pared by 7 bases and J by 2 bases, with 8 bases between. CDR3: CASNSGNTEAFF. In DNA, the CDR3 is TGTGCCAGCAACTCAGGTAACACTGAAGCTTTCTTT. Filled out from reference TRBV28 and TRBJ1-1, the complete variable domain reads DVKVTQSSRYLVKRTGEKVFLECVQDMDHENMFWYRQDPGLGLRLIYFSYDVKMKEKGDIPEGYSVSREKKERFSLILESASTNQTSMYLCASNSGNTEAFFGQGTRLTVV.

This clonotype has ten or more counts. The gene calls are TRBV12-3 or TRBV12-4 and TRBJ1-5, with no clear D. The CDR3 has 14 amino acids. V lost 9 bases to trimming and J lost 1 base, with 13 bases between them. The CDR3 region has the DNA TGTGCCAGTTCGGGCTTTCCGAGCAATCAGCCCCAGCATTTT. Protein product: CASSGFPSNQPQHF.

V and J are TRBV19 and TRBJ2-3, with D maybe TRBD2 (5 bases). With 7 bases removed from V and 5 bases from J, the gap between germline ends came to 7 bases. CDR3 length: 11 residues. The V gene's germline CDR1 is LNHDA and CDR2 SQIVND (reference sequence). The CDR3 here is CASTAGDTQYF. The DNA for the CDR3 is TGTGCCAGTACGGCGGGAGATACGCAGTATTTT. Full variable domain (remainder filled in from reference TRBV19 and TRBJ2-3): DGGITQSPKYLFRKEGQNVTLSCEQNLNHDAMYWYRQDPGQGLRLIYYSQIVNDFQKGDIAEGYSVSREKKESFPLTVTSAQKNPTAFYLCASTAGDTQYFGPGTRLTVL.

In its sample, this clonotype was seen a few times. This chain uses TRBV5-4 with TRBJ2-7; 10 bases match TRBD2. J gave up 0 bases and V 4 bases, and 7 bases lay outside the gene matches. This CDR3 is 16 amino acids long. Germline V lookup: CDR1 SGHNT, CDR2 YYREEE (reference sequence). CDR3 residues: CASSGTSGESSYEQYF. CDR3 bases: TGTGCCAGCAGCGGAACTAGCGGGGAGAGCTCCTACGAGCAGTACTTC.

This sequence joins TRBV7-9 and TRBJ2-2, with a possible D match to TRBD2 (6 bases). The CDR3 loop spans 17 amino acids. V was trimmed by 4 bases and J by 0 bases, leaving 15 bases between them. CDR1 is SEHNR and CDR2 is FQNEAQ in the germline V gene (reference sequence). The CDR3 nucleotides are TGTGCCAGCAGCTCACCCCCCGGGACTCCGAACACCGGGGAGCTGTTTTTT. Residues: CASSSPPGTPNTGELFF.

V gene TRBV7-9 combines with J gene TRBJ1-6, with D unresolved. The CDR3 runs 8 residues. Germline V gene lookup returns CDR1 SEHNR and CDR2 FQNEAQ (reference sequence). CDR3 sequence: CGVSPLHF. For the CDR3, the DNA is TGTGGGGTTTCACCCCTCCACTTT. Drawing the rest from reference TRBV7-9 and TRBJ1-6, the complete variable domain is DTGVSQNPRHKITKRGQNVTFRCDPISEHNRLYWYRQTLGQGPEFLTYFQNEAQLEKSRLLSDRFSAERPKGSFSTLEIQRTEQGDSAMYLCGVSPLHFGNGTRLTVT.

This chain uses TRBV7-9 with TRBJ2-3, with a tentative D call TRBD2 (6 bases). This CDR3 region has 16 residues. Germline CDR1 is SEHNR and CDR2 is FQNEAQ (reference sequence). V lost 4 bases and J lost 2, with 16 bases in between. The CDR3 spells CASSSSWAGPTDTQYF. CDR3 nucleotide sequence: TGTGCCAGCAGCTCGAGCTGGGCGGGGCCCACAGATACGCAGTATTTT.

The gene calls are TRBV19 and TRBJ2-7; D tentatively fits TRBD1 or TRBD2 (5 bases each). The germline V gene encodes CDR1 LNHDA and CDR2 SQIVND (reference sequence). V shed 1 base and J shed 0 bases, with 7 bases lying between them. The CDR3 is 14 residues long. The CDR3 here is CASSIAGSSYEQYF. CDR3 sequence (DNA): TGTGCCAGTAGTATAGCAGGGAGCTCCTACGAGCAGTACTTC.

Comment on this clonotype: It may be a read error: a sequence one base away is much more abundant. The conserved final phenylalanine or tryptophan is absent from the CDR3, which likely points to a read error. This chain joins TRBV12-3 or TRBV12-4 and TRBJ1-1; D gene uncertain. The CDR3 is made up of 14 amino acids. V dropped 5 bases and J dropped 0 bases, with 10 bases sitting between them. CDR3 loop: CASSPSRVNTEAFS. The CDR3, as DNA: TGTGCCAGCAGTCCCAGTAGGGTGAACACTGAAGCTTTCTCT.

The CDR3 sequence: CSARNDARSYEQYF. In DNA form, the CDR3 reads TGCAGTGCTAGAAACGACGCCCGCTCCTACGAGCAGTACTTC. The rearrangement joins TRBV20-1 to TRBJ2-7; unclear D gene. Per the germline V gene, CDR1 is DFQATT and CDR2 is SNEGSKA (reference sequence). Trimming shortened V by 2 bases and J by 0 bases, and 11 bases separated the two germline ends. This CDR3 has 14 amino acids.

This clonotype was seen at least ten times. Mismatch with germline at one junction end may stem from a read error. The rearrangement links TRBV10-3 to TRBJ1-1; the D gene is possibly TRBD1 (5 bases). CDR3 size: 13 residues. Per germline, CDR1 ENHRY and CDR2 SYGVKD. CDR3: CATSGGMNTEAFF. The CDR3 bases are TGTGCCACCAGTGGGGGGATGAACACTGAAGCTTTCTTT.

This clonotype was detected a few times. The chain carries TRBV6-2 or TRBV6-3 and TRBJ2-1; 11 bases match TRBD2. The CDR3 extends over 17 amino acids. Germline values: CDR1 MNHEY, CDR2 SVGEGT. Trimming removed 0 bases from V and 6 bases from J; junction bases left unmatched: 7. The CDR3 spells CASSYSEYSGGANEQFF. The CDR3 DNA sequence: TGTGCCAGCAGTTACTCAGAATATAGCGGGGGGGCCAATGAGCAGTTCTTC.

A few counts support this clonotype. The chain carries TRBV18 and TRBJ2-5, with 13 bases fitting TRBD2. The CDR3 is 17 amino acids. Looked up from germline, CDR1 is KGHSH and CDR2 is LQKENI. V dropped 1 base and J dropped 0; count of bases not matched to a gene: 2. The CDR3: CASSPLGLAGDQETQYF. The DNA of the CDR3 is TGTGCCAGCTCACCACTAGGACTAGCGGGGGACCAAGAGACCCAGTACTTC.

The J gene is TRBJ2-3, the V gene TRBV7-8; D is undetermined. Germline assignment: CDR1 SGHVS and CDR2 FQNEAQ. The CDR3 is 13 amino acids. V shed 7 bases and J shed 4 bases, with 12 bases lying between them. The CDR3: CASTERYPDTQYF. For the CDR3, the DNA is TGTGCCAGCACAGAGCGTTATCCAGATACGCAGTATTTT.

This chain joins TRBV5-6 and TRBJ2-2; the D is unclear. Between the trimmed V and J ends, which lost 0 bases and 7 bases, there was a span of 7 bases. Germline lookup yields CDR1 SGHDT and CDR2 YYEEEE. The CDR3 loop spans 13 amino acids. The CDR3 sequence is CASSLVWGGELFF. As DNA, the CDR3 is TGTGCCAGCAGCTTGGTGTGGGGCGGGGAGCTGTTTTTT.

Remarks on this clonotype: This may arise from a read error, as a much more abundant clone is one base away. The chain combines TRBV28 with TRBJ1-5; TRBD1 matches at 10 bases. From germline, CDR1 is MDHEN and CDR2 SYDVKM. The CDR3 sequence is 17 residues long. The CDR3: CASSPWTGGLSNQSQHF. In DNA, the CDR3 is TGTGCCAGCAGCCCCTGGACAGGGGGGCTTAGCAATCAGTCCCAGCATTTT.